These T cell receptor beta chains were read from a single sample in a study of radiotherapy plus CTLA-4 blockade in lung cancer. Profiled with immunoSEQ multiplex PCR; TCRdb holds only in-frame clones, not every one. Here the sample spans more than 95,000 clones, 75% to 80% being singletons. The sample was peripheral blood, taken from a patient treated with radiotherapy plus ipilimumab. The receptors were sampled from a human donor with non-small cell lung cancer who had a partial response to radiotherapy plus ipilimumab. The CDR3 runs from the conserved cysteine through the conserved F or W. The D gene is left open where the match is weak. Clone size is given for some rows only: seen once, a few or many times, or a class if the clone is expanded.

size	D	V	J	CDR3	DNA
.	.	TRBV5-6	TRBJ1-2	CASSQKGRGFYGYTF	TGTGCCAGCAGCCAGAAGGGTAGGGGCTTCTATGGCTACACCTTC
once	.	TRBV7-9	TRBJ1-1	CASSTRLWGNTEAFF	TGTGCCAGCAGCACCAGACTATGGGGGAACACTGAAGCTTTCTTT
.	.	TRBV18	TRBJ2-7	CASSQEHSYEQYF	TGTGCCAGCTCACAAGAACACTCCTACGAGCAGTACTTC
.	.	TRBV5-1	TRBJ1-5	CASSPDSNNQPQHF	TGCGCCAGCAGCCCCGACAGCAACAATCAGCCCCAGCATTTT
few	.	TRBV30	TRBJ2-1	CAWREEVNEQFF	TGTGCCTGGAGGGAGGAGGTCAATGAGCAGTTCTTC
few	.	TRBV9	TRBJ1-1	CASSATDNTEAFF	TGTGCCAGCAGCGCGACAGACAACACTGAAGCTTTCTTT
.	.	TRBV15	TRBJ1-6	CATSRDRGAGSPLHF	TGTGCCACCAGCAGAGATCGTGGGGCAGGTTCACCCCTCCACTTT
.	TRBD2	TRBV27	TRBJ2-7	CASRVTSSGTTQYF	TGTGCCAGCAGGGTAACATCTAGCGGGACCACGCAGTACTTC
.	TRBD1	TRBV28	TRBJ1-2	CASNRGRRAYGYTF	TGTGCCAGCAATAGGGGGCGCAGGGCCTATGGCTACACCTTC
.	TRBD2	TRBV10-2	TRBJ2-2	CASSDLAGGIRDTGELFF	TGCGCCAGCAGTGACCTAGCGGGAGGAATTAGGGACACCGGGGAGCTGTTTTTT
.	TRBD2	TRBV18	TRBJ2-3	CASSRTSGTTDTQYF	TGTGCCAGCTCAAGGACTAGCGGGACCACAGATACGCAGTATTTT
.	.	TRBV5-4	TRBJ2-7	CASSSDRSSYEQYF	TGTGCCAGCAGCTCCGACAGGAGCTCCTACGAGCAGTACTTC
.	TRBD1	TRBV20-1	TRBJ1-1	CSAARQGAFF	TGCAGTGCTGCCAGACAGGGGGCTTTCTTT
.	.	TRBV18	TRBJ1-5	CASSPLSVDQPQHF	TGTGCCAGCTCACCATTATCAGTCGATCAGCCCCAGCATTTT
.	TRBD1	TRBV5-5	TRBJ1-1	CASSRDRGTSPSLILAFF	TGTGCCAGCAGCCGGGACAGGGGTACGTCCCCATCGTTGATTTTGGCTTTCTTT
.	TRBD1	TRBV7-9	TRBJ1-5	CASSLETGGNQPQHF	TGTGCCAGCAGCTTAGAGACAGGGGGCAATCAGCCCCAGCATTTT
.	.	TRBV5-1	TRBJ1-4	CASSALSGLGEKLFF	TGCGCCAGCAGCGCCTTAAGTGGGCTCGGTGAAAAACTGTTTTTT
.	TRBD1	TRBV7-9	TRBJ1-1	CASSTTGLNTEAFF	TGTGCCAGCAGCACGACAGGGCTGAATACTGAAGCTTTCTTT
.	TRBD2	TRBV9	TRBJ2-1	CASSPYPAGGTVEQFF	TGTGCCAGCAGCCCCTACCCAGCGGGAGGTACGGTTGAGCAGTTCTTC
.	.	TRBV7-6	TRBJ2-3	CASSLRVGATDTQYF	TGTGCCAGCAGCTTACGGGTGGGAGCCACAGATACGCAGTATTTT
.	.	TRBV28	TRBJ1-4	CASSLSGATNEKLFF	TGTGCCAGCAGTTTATCCGGGGCAACTAATGAAAAACTGTTTTTT
few	.	TRBV6-4	TRBJ2-1	CASSDHAGQLNEQFF	TGTGCCAGCAGTGACCATGCGGGGCAACTAAATGAGCAGTTCTTC
.	.	TRBV5-4	TRBJ2-3	CASSLLTDTQYF	TGTGCCAGCAGCTTACTCACAGATACGCAGTATTTT
once	TRBD1	TRBV30	TRBJ1-4	CAWSADRVVFEKLFF	TGTGCCTGGAGTGCTGACAGGGTGGTGTTTGAAAAACTGTTTTTT
.	.	TRBV10-3	TRBJ1-1	CAISESTSTEAFF	TGTGCCATCAGTGAGTCGACTAGCACTGAAGCTTTCTTT
.	TRBD1	TRBV5-1	TRBJ2-7	CASSLGQGGHEQYF	TGCGCCAGCAGCCTCGGACAGGGCGGCCACGAGCAGTACTTC
.	.	TRBV19	TRBJ1-4	CASSMGNVRTNEKLFF	TGTGCCAGTAGTATGGGCAACGTACGAACTAATGAAAAACTGTTTTTT